Below, 28 T cell receptor beta chains from the same sample are listed, as sequenced in a study of blood T cell repertoires in COVID-19. Using immunoSEQ multiplex PCR, the repertoire was profiled, and TCRdb retains in-frame clones only, with some absent. The repertoire holds hundreds of thousands of clones, with 80% to 90% as singletons. Sequenced sample: PBMCs or T cells enriched from blood (not recorded which). The receptor source for this set is a man aged 18 to 30 who had recovered from COVID-19.

The chain has TRBV2 and TRBJ2-3; possibly TRBD2 for D (6 bases). V was clipped by 2 bases and J by 2 bases, with 8 bases between them. In germline, CDR1 is SNHLY, CDR2 FYNNEI. This CDR3 is built from 14 residues. The CDR3 nucleotides are TGTGCCAGCAGTGAATGGGACTCCACAGATACGCAGTATTTT. Amino acids: CASSEWDSTDTQYF.

The genes are TRBV7-9 and TRBJ2-2, with 7 bases that match TRBD2. V dropped 5 bases and J dropped 6; count of bases not matched to a gene: 6. This CDR3 contains 14 residues. Germline CDR1 SEHNR, CDR2 FQNEAQ (reference sequence). The CDR3: CASSEGLEAGELFF. In DNA form, the CDR3 reads TGTGCCAGCAGCGAAGGACTAGAGGCCGGGGAGCTGTTTTTT.

The chain carries TRBV29-1 and TRBJ1-1; no clear D. The CDR3 sequence is 10 residues long. The V end lost 4 bases, the J end lost 3 bases, and 3 bases lay between the germline ends. Germline assignment: CDR1 SQVTM and CDR2 ANQGSEA. The CDR3 DNA reads TGCAGCGTTGGAGACACTGAAGCTTTCTTT. Amino acid sequence: CSVGDTEAFF.

The J gene is TRBJ1-1, the V gene TRBV27; no clear D. The CDR3 runs 13 residues. Trimming left V 0 bases short and J 4 bases short, with 6 bases between. Germline values: CDR1 MNHEY, CDR2 SMNVEV (reference sequence). CDR3 loop: CASSLSAGTEAFF. Here the CDR3 DNA reads TGTGCCAGCAGTTTATCGGCGGGCACTGAAGCTTTCTTT.

The chain links TRBV2 to TRBJ2-2; 12 bases align to TRBD2. Germline loops: CDR1 SNHLY, CDR2 FYNNEI. This CDR3 contains 19 residues. V dropped 7 bases and J dropped 2; count of bases not matched to a gene: 14. CDR3 nucleotide sequence: TGTGCCAGCACCCGATCCAGACTAGCGGGGGCCACCAACACCGGGGAGCTGTTTTTT. Its protein product is CASTRSRLAGATNTGELFF.

The V and J genes are TRBV6-5 and TRBJ2-3; D perhaps matches TRBD2 (6 bases). This CDR3 has 14 residues. Germline V gene sequence: CDR1 MNHEY, CDR2 SVGAGI. The V and J ends lost 9 bases and 0 bases respectively, with 13 bases between them. The DNA of the CDR3 is TGTGCCAGTTACCCCGGGGGTAGCACAGATACGCAGTATTTT. Amino acids: CASYPGGSTDTQYF.

V gene TRBV12-3 or TRBV12-4 combines with J gene TRBJ2-3; 7 nucleotides line up with TRBD2. This CDR3 has 12 residues. V dropped 4 bases and J dropped 10; count of bases not matched to a gene: 5. The CDR3 DNA sequence: TGTGCCAGCAGTTCCACGGGAGGTGCGCAGTATTTT. Encoded protein: CASSSTGGAQYF.

V is TRBV29-1 and J is TRBJ2-3, with 9 positions matching TRBD2. CDR1 and CDR2 (germline): SQVTM, ANQGSEA. Trimming at V came to 0 bases and at J to 3 bases, leaving 10 bases not matched to a gene. The CDR3 is made up of 17 amino acids. CDR3 in DNA: TGCAGCGTTGAAGACTGGGCTAGCGGGAAAGCAACAGATACGCAGTATTTT. Its protein product is CSVEDWASGKATDTQYF.

This clone was observed a handful of times. The V gene is TRBV4-2, the J gene TRBJ2-2; D is perhaps TRBD2 (5 bases). Germline V gives CDR1 LGHNA, CDR2 YNFKEQ. Between the trimmed V and J ends, which lost 0 bases and 4 bases, there was a span of 9 bases. CDR3 length: 15 amino acids. CDR3 sequence: CASSQDRGSTGELFF. CDR3 coding DNA: TGTGCCAGCAGCCAAGATCGGGGATCCACCGGGGAGCTGTTTTTT.

This clone was seen once. The chain recombines TRBV6-5 with TRBJ2-7, with 8 bases aligning to TRBD1. The germline CDR1 and CDR2 sequences are MNHEY and SVGAGI. CDR3 size: 13 residues. The V gene end was trimmed by 7 bases and the J gene end by 8 bases; junction bases not matched to a gene: 10. CDR3 region: CASTPGQEIKQYF. In DNA, the CDR3 is TGTGCCAGCACCCCGGGACAGGAAATTAAGCAGTACTTC.

The chain recombines TRBV28 with TRBJ2-7; D gene unclear. This CDR3 is built from 12 residues. Germline CDR1 MDHEN, CDR2 SYDVKM. V was trimmed by 4 bases and J by 4 bases, leaving 8 bases between them. The CDR3 loop is CASSSAVYEQYF. As DNA, the CDR3 is TGTGCCAGCAGTTCGGCGGTATACGAGCAGTACTTC.

This chain links TRBV9 with TRBJ1-3, with D tentatively TRBD1 (6 bases). With 1 base removed from V and 0 bases from J, the gap between germline ends came to 11 bases. Germline V gene sequence: CDR1 SGDLS, CDR2 YYNGEE. This CDR3 comprises 16 residues. The CDR3 here is CASSVSDSSSGNTIYF. CDR3 bases: TGTGCCAGCAGCGTATCGGACAGCAGCTCTGGAAACACCATATATTTT.

J is TRBJ2-1 and V is TRBV30; TRBD2 aligns across 14 bases. There are 14 residues in the CDR3. Trimming at V came to 2 bases and at J to 13 bases, leaving 7 bases not matched to a gene. Germline V gene sequence: CDR1 GTSNPN, CDR2 SVGIG (reference sequence). CDR3 amino acids: CAWSYGTSGRGQFF. CDR3 sequence (DNA): TGTGCCTGGAGTTACGGGACTAGCGGGAGAGGACAGTTCTTC.

The genes are TRBV28 and TRBJ1-2, with D perhaps TRBD1 (6 bases). The CDR3 totals 13 residues. Germline CDR1 MDHEN, CDR2 SYDVKM. Trimming shortened V by 6 bases and J by 8 bases, and 16 bases separated the two germline ends. The CDR3 loop is CASSERDTLGYTF. CDR3 in DNA: TGTGCCAGCAGCGAACGGGACACCCTAGGCTACACCTTC.

The V gene is TRBV5-4, the J gene TRBJ2-3; 9 nucleotides line up with TRBD1. Germline values: CDR1 SGHNT, CDR2 YYREEE (reference sequence). V was pared by 2 bases and J by 0 bases, with 1 base of the junction left unmatched. This CDR3 has 15 amino acids. The CDR3 here is CASSFGQGSTDTQYF. CDR3 nucleotides: TGTGCCAGCAGCTTCGGACAGGGGAGCACAGATACGCAGTATTTT.

J is TRBJ2-1 and V is TRBV20-1; D call uncertain. V gave up 1 base and J gave up 7 bases, with 5 bases separating them. This CDR3 is 11 amino acids long. Germline V gene sequence: CDR1 DFQATT, CDR2 SNEGSKA (reference sequence). CDR3 coding DNA: TGCAGTGCTAGAGCCGGGAATGAGCAGTTCTTC. It encodes CSARAGNEQFF.

The chain links TRBV28 to TRBJ2-6; D call uncertain. CDR1 is MDHEN, CDR2 SYDVKM, per germline. The CDR3 has 15 residues. V lost 3 bases and J 4 bases, leaving 10 bases between the germline ends. CDR3 coding DNA: TGTGCCAGCAGTTTTGGGCAAGGAGGGGCCAACGTCCTGACTTTC. Translating it yields CASSFGQGGANVLTF.

The chain has TRBV3-1 (or the pseudogene TRBV3-2) and TRBJ1-6, with D perhaps matching TRBD1 (5 bases). Germline V gene lookup returns CDR1 LGHDT and CDR2 YNNKEL (reference sequence). Between the trimmed V and J ends, which lost 3 bases and 8 bases, there was a span of 29 bases. The CDR3 length is 20 residues. This CDR3 is CASSHSSWAREGYEDSPLHF. The DNA of the CDR3 is TGTGCCAGCAGCCACTCAAGCTGGGCCAGGGAGGGGTATGAGGATTCACCCCTCCACTTT.

The chain carries TRBV27 and TRBJ2-7; 11 nucleotides agree with TRBD2. CDR3 length equals 16 residues. Germline loops: CDR1 MNHEY, CDR2 SMNVEV (reference sequence). Trimming took 5 bases from V and 1 from J; bases not matched to a gene: 7. The CDR3 DNA reads TGTGCCAGCAGTCCCGAACTAGCGGGAGATTCCTACGAGCAGTACTTC. This gives the protein CASSPELAGDSYEQYF.

This clone was counted once. The chain combines TRBV14 with TRBJ1-3; possibly TRBD1 for D (5 bases). Germline values: CDR1 SGHDN, CDR2 FVKESK. The CDR3 is made up of 16 amino acids. Between the trimmed V and J ends, which lost 1 base and 4 bases, there was a span of 14 bases. The CDR3 region has the DNA TGTGCCAGCAGCCAAGTCGGCAGGGCAAACGGAAACACCATATATTTT. Its translation: CASSQVGRANGNTIYF.

This clone was seen once. The chain recombines TRBV15 with TRBJ2-7, with D possibly TRBD1 on 6 matching bases. The CDR3 is 15 residues long. Germline CDR1 LNHNV, CDR2 YYDKDF (reference sequence). Trimming left V 1 base short and J 5 bases short, with 15 bases between. Here the CDR3 reads CATSRGGTITNEQYF. Here the CDR3 DNA reads TGTGCCACCAGCAGAGGAGGGACAATAACTAACGAGCAGTACTTC.

V usage is TRBV7-8 and J usage is TRBJ2-3, with 8 positions matching TRBD2. The CDR3 loop spans 17 amino acids. V lost 3 bases, J lost 5 bases, and 13 bases stayed unmatched. CDR1 SGHVS and CDR2 FQNEAQ come from the germline V gene. The CDR3 DNA sequence: TGTGCCAGCAGCTTGGGGCCGGGACTAGGAGGGGGAGATACGCAGTATTTT. This sequence encodes CASSLGPGLGGGDTQYF.

This chain connects TRBV5-6 to TRBJ2-7, with 12 bases aligning to TRBD2. The germline V gene has CDR1 SGHDT and CDR2 YYEEEE. J lost 3 bases, V lost 3 bases, and 1 base had no gene match. The CDR3 spans 14 residues. For the CDR3, the DNA is TGTGCCAGCAGCTCGGGACTAGCGGGCTACGAGCAGTACTTC. Its protein product is CASSSGLAGYEQYF. Drawing the rest from reference TRBV5-6 and TRBJ2-7, the complete variable domain is DAGVTQSPTHLIKTRGQQVTLRCSPKSGHDTVSWYQQALGQGPQFIFQYYEEEERQRGNFPDRFSGHQFPNYSSELNVNALLLGDSALYLCASSSGLAGYEQYFGPGTRLTVT.

The CDR3, as DNA: TGTGCCAGTAGGAGAACAGGCGGGAACACCGGGGAGCTGTTTTTT. It specifies CASRRTGGNTGELFF. V gene TRBV19 combines with J gene TRBJ2-2; weak D call: TRBD1 (5 bases). This CDR3 spans 15 amino acids. With 6 bases removed from V and 1 base from J, the gap between germline ends came to 12 bases. CDR1 is LNHDA, CDR2 SQIVND, per germline (reference sequence). Combining the CDR3 with reference TRBV19 and TRBJ2-2 gives the whole variable domain DGGITQSPKYLFRKEGQNVTLSCEQNLNHDAMYWYRQDPGQGLRLIYYSQIVNDFQKGDIAEGYSVSREKKESFPLTVTSAQKNPTAFYLCASRRTGGNTGELFFGEGSRLTVL.

V gene TRBV2 combines with J gene TRBJ2-2; 7 bases are a match to TRBD1. The germline CDR1 and CDR2 sequences are SNHLY and FYNNEI. The CDR3 consists of 15 residues. V was pared by 3 bases and J by 2 bases, with 3 bases of the junction left unmatched. CDR3 sequence reads: CASSDPGGNTGELFF. CDR3 DNA sequence: TGTGCCAGCAGTGACCCAGGGGGTAACACCGGGGAGCTGTTTTTT.

CDR3 nucleotide sequence: TGCGCCAGCAGCCAAGGCCGACTAGCGGGAGGGGGTGAGCAGTTCTTC. Protein: CASSQGRLAGGGEQFF. The chain is built from TRBV4-3 and TRBJ2-1; 14 positions agree with TRBD2. The CDR3 is made up of 16 amino acids. Looked up from germline, CDR1 is LGHNA and CDR2 is YSLEER. The V and J ends lost 1 base and 9 bases, in that order; junction bases with no gene match: 5.

In nucleotides, the CDR3 is TGTGCCAGCAGTAGGGGACAGGGAAAGGGCGGGGAGCTGTTTTTT. This encodes CASSRGQGKGGELFF. The chain combines TRBV6-5 with TRBJ2-2; 9 bases map to TRBD1. CDR1 MNHEY and CDR2 SVGAGI come from the germline V gene. The CDR3 is 15 amino acids. V dropped 5 bases and J dropped 7; count of bases not matched to a gene: 8.

The chain carries TRBV3-1 (or the pseudogene TRBV3-2) and TRBJ1-2; D may be TRBD1 (6 bases). CDR1 and CDR2 (germline): LGHDT, YNNKEL (reference sequence). Trimming pared 3 bases from V and 0 bases from J, leaving 14 bases between. The CDR3 loop spans 16 amino acids. DNA of the CDR3: TGTGCCAGCAGCCAGGCCAACAGGGCCGCTAACTATGGCTACACCTTC. Amino acids: CASSQANRAANYGYTF.